One sample yielded the 24 T cell receptor beta chains listed below, sequenced in a study of blood T cell repertoires in COVID-19. The assay was immunoSEQ multiplex PCR, and TCRdb's table has in-frame clones only and misses some. The data contain 300,000 to 400,000 clones, over 80% of them singletons. Sequenced input: peripheral blood. The origin of the receptors is a man younger than 45 with COVID-19, enrolled during active disease.

The chain links TRBV3-1 (or the pseudogene TRBV3-2) to TRBJ1-1; D is unresolved. Germline CDR1 is LGHDT and CDR2 is YNNKEL (reference sequence). The CDR3 runs 15 residues. With 5 bases removed from V and 1 base from J, the gap between germline ends came to 14 bases. The DNA for the CDR3 is TGTGCCAGCAGCAAGAGGAGACCGACGAACACTGAAGCTTTCTTT. Its translation is CASSKRRPTNTEAFF.

J is TRBJ2-7 and V is TRBV7-9, with TRBD1 matching 11 bases. Germline CDR1 reads SEHNR; CDR2 reads FQNEAQ (reference sequence). The CDR3 has 15 amino acids. V lost 5 bases, J lost 6 bases, and 9 bases stayed unmatched. Written as DNA, the CDR3 is TGTGCCAGCAGCCCGGCCGGACAGGGGGCGACCGAGCAGTACTTC. Its translation: CASSPAGQGATEQYF.

The genes are TRBV10-3 and TRBJ2-6; perhaps TRBD2 as D (5 bases). The CDR3 runs to 12 residues. Germline V gene lookup returns CDR1 ENHRY and CDR2 SYGVKD. V lost 6 bases and J lost 6, with 6 bases in between. This chain's CDR3 is CAIRREANVLTF. The CDR3 nucleotides read TGTGCCATCAGGAGGGAGGCCAACGTCCTGACTTTC.

This chain links TRBV19 with TRBJ1-5; the D is unclear. The germline V gene encodes CDR1 LNHDA and CDR2 SQIVND (reference sequence). V was pared by 6 bases and J by 0 bases, with 12 bases between. The CDR3 length is 15 residues. CDR3 coding DNA: TGTGCCAGTAGCTTGACTCGATATAGCAATCAGCCCCAGCATTTT. Its protein is CASSLTRYSNQPQHF. Complete variable domain (other parts from reference TRBV19 and TRBJ1-5): DGGITQSPKYLFRKEGQNVTLSCEQNLNHDAMYWYRQDPGQGLRLIYYSQIVNDFQKGDIAEGYSVSREKKESFPLTVTSAQKNPTAFYLCASSLTRYSNQPQHFGDGTRLSIL.

The chain has TRBV5-1 and TRBJ2-5, with 7 bases lining up with TRBD2. V lost 5 bases, J lost 4 bases, and 17 bases stayed unmatched. CDR3 length equals 17 residues. CDR1 is SGHRS and CDR2 is YFSETQ in the germline V gene. In nucleotides, the CDR3 is TGCGCCAGCAGTGATCGGGGGGTGAGAGTAGTCGGAGAGACCCAGTACTTC. This encodes CASSDRGVRVVGETQYF.

The J gene is TRBJ1-1, the V gene TRBV13; 7 bases fit TRBD1. V lost 5 bases to trimming and J lost 0 bases; unmatched junction nucleotides: 6. The CDR3 spans 15 residues. The germline CDR1 and CDR2 sequences are PRHDT and FYEKMQ (reference sequence). The CDR3 region has the DNA TGTGCCAGCAGCAGCGAGGGACAGTTGAACACTGAAGCTTTCTTT. Protein: CASSSEGQLNTEAFF.

This clone was seen once. The chain has TRBV24-1 and TRBJ2-3; TRBD2 matches at 7 bases. V gave up 4 bases and J gave up 1 base; unmatched junction bases: 7. The length of the CDR3 is 16 residues. Germline CDR1 and CDR2: KGHDR and SFDVKD. CDR3 sequence reads: CATSDPSGTRTDTQYF. The CDR3 region has the DNA TGTGCCACCAGTGACCCTAGCGGAACCCGCACAGATACGCAGTATTTT.

V usage is TRBV3-1 (or the pseudogene TRBV3-2) and J usage is TRBJ2-5; 7 bases map to TRBD2. The CDR3 has 20 amino acids. CDR1 is LGHDT, CDR2 YNNKEL, per germline (reference sequence). With V trimmed by 4 bases and J by 4 bases, 24 bases remained unmatched. The CDR3 bases are TGTGCCAGCAGCCTCCTCCGGGGGGACCCCTCCCATTATCTACGAGAGACCCAGTACTTC. It is translated as CASSLLRGDPSHYLRETQYF.

As for this clone: Other DNA variants within this sample encode the same CDR3. V and J are TRBV12-5 and TRBJ1-5; unclear D gene. The germline V gene has CDR1 LGHNT and CDR2 FRNRAP. Trimming took 2 bases from V and 2 from J, leaving 10 bases between them. The CDR3 loop spans 15 amino acids. The CDR3 is CASGLWAGGNQPQHF. CDR3 coding DNA: TGTGCTAGTGGTTTGTGGGCGGGAGGCAATCAGCCCCAGCATTTT. Based on the CDR3 plus reference TRBV12-5 and TRBJ1-5, the full variable domain is DARVTQTPRHKVTEMGQEVTMRCQPILGHNTVFWYRQTMMQGLELLAYFRNRAPLDDSGMPKDRFSAEMPDATLATLKIQPSEPRDSAVYFCASGLWAGGNQPQHFGDGTRLSIL.

The CDR3 DNA reads as TGTGCCTGGAATGGGGGGGCAACTAATGAAAAACTGTTTTTT. Encoded protein: CAWNGGATNEKLFF. This chain links TRBV30 with TRBJ1-4, with D perhaps TRBD1 (5 bases). The CDR3 is 14 amino acids. Germline lookup yields CDR1 GTSNPN and CDR2 SVGIG (reference sequence). V lost 4 bases and J lost 0, with 9 bases in between.

This chain joins TRBV19 and TRBJ2-3, with TRBD2 as a possible D gene (5 bases). The CDR3 runs 15 residues. The germline V and J ends were trimmed by 4 bases and 5 bases, with 16 bases remaining between them. Germline CDR1 reads LNHDA; CDR2 reads SQIVND (reference sequence). Written as DNA, the CDR3 is TGTGCCAGTAGTACCCGGGAACCGACGGGAGATACGCAGTATTTT. This translates into CASSTREPTGDTQYF.

V gene TRBV7-3 combines with J gene TRBJ2-3, with a possible D match to TRBD2 (6 bases). The ends were cut back, 3 bases at V and 1 base at J, with 8 bases in the middle. CDR1 and CDR2 from the germline V gene are SGHTA and FQGTGA. The CDR3 totals 14 residues. CDR3 nucleotide sequence: TGTGCCAGCAGCTTTGCTAGCGGCACAGATACGCAGTATTTT. Protein: CASSFASGTDTQYF.

The sample holds one count of this clone. The V gene is TRBV30, the J gene TRBJ1-6, with 8 bases identical to TRBD1. This CDR3 region has 13 residues. The ends lost 4 bases at V and 10 bases at J; junction bases unmatched: 6. Germline CDR1 reads GTSNPN; CDR2 reads SVGIG (reference sequence). The CDR3 DNA follows: TGTGCCTGGACCGGACAGGGACTATCACCCCTCCACTTT. Translation: CAWTGQGLSPLHF.

This chain joins TRBV19 and TRBJ1-5, with 7 bases that match TRBD1. This CDR3 comprises 15 residues. CDR1 and CDR2 from the germline V gene are LNHDA and SQIVND (reference sequence). Losses at the gene ends were 8 bases for V and 3 bases for J; bases not matched to a gene: 10. CDR3 bases: TGTGCCAGTTCCCTTCGGCAGGGGGTCAATCAGCCCCAGCATTTT. Its protein is CASSLRQGVNQPQHF.

The J gene is TRBJ2-5, the V gene TRBV19; 13 bases agree with TRBD2. Germline-derived CDR1 and CDR2 are LNHDA and SQIVND (reference sequence). The trim removed 3 bases at V and 5 bases at J, leaving 15 bases unmatched. The CDR3 runs 19 residues. The CDR3 sequence is CASSIQPRLAGGGDETQYF. CDR3 nucleotide sequence: TGTGCCAGTAGTATCCAGCCGCGACTAGCGGGGGGCGGAGACGAGACCCAGTACTTC.

CDR3 amino acids: CASSLYGGAEETQYF. CDR3 sequence (DNA): TGTGCCAGCAGCTTGTACGGGGGGGCTGAAGAGACCCAGTACTTC. The rearrangement joins TRBV5-8 to TRBJ2-5; 8 positions match TRBD2. This CDR3 contains 15 residues. Germline V gene lookup returns CDR1 SGHTS and CDR2 YDEGEE. The V gene end was trimmed by 1 base and the J gene end by 3 bases; junction bases not matched to a gene: 5.

The chain carries TRBV6-5 and TRBJ2-7; D call uncertain. V gave up 0 bases and J gave up 0 bases, with 9 bases separating them. CDR1 is MNHEY, CDR2 SVGAGI, per germline. This CDR3 contains 15 residues. CDR3 sequence: CASSYSTPPSYEQYF. In nucleotides, the CDR3 is TGTGCCAGCAGTTACTCGACACCCCCCTCCTACGAGCAGTACTTC.

The V and J genes are TRBV3-1 (or the pseudogene TRBV3-2) and TRBJ2-1; TRBD2 matches at 7 bases. The germline CDR1 and CDR2 sequences are LGHDT and YNNKEL (reference sequence). This CDR3 is built from 15 residues. V lost 7 bases, J lost 11 bases, and 17 bases stayed unmatched. CDR3 loop: CASTRAGSPSTKQFF. In DNA, the CDR3 is TGTGCCAGCACTCGAGCGGGGTCCCCCTCCACTAAGCAGTTCTTC.

This chain links TRBV30 with TRBJ2-3; weak D call: TRBD2 (5 bases). Trimming removed 0 bases from V and 7 bases from J, with 8 bases in between. CDR3 length: 12 residues. From germline, CDR1 is GTSNPN and CDR2 SVGIG (reference sequence). The chain's CDR3 is CAWSVRGNTQYF. CDR3 sequence (DNA): TGTGCCTGGAGTGTACGGGGAAATACGCAGTATTTT.

The CDR3 is CSASRSGENIYEQYF. The CDR3 bases are TGCAGTGCTAGTAGGTCAGGGGAAAATATCTACGAGCAGTACTTC. The rearrangement uses TRBV20-1 and TRBJ2-7; D is possibly TRBD1 (6 bases). Germline V gene data show CDR1 as DFQATT and CDR2 as SNEGSKA (reference sequence). The CDR3 has 15 amino acids. Trimming cost V 3 bases and J 3 bases, with 18 bases left between them.

The chain links TRBV2 to TRBJ1-5; D is ambiguous. CDR1 and CDR2 (germline): SNHLY, FYNNEI. The CDR3 is 13 residues long. V was pared by 7 bases and J by 6 bases, with 13 bases between. CDR3 bases: TGTGCCAGCAATGGGGAGGATGGTCAGCCCCAGCATTTT. Its protein product is CASNGEDGQPQHF.

V and J are TRBV24-1 and TRBJ2-2, with a possible D match to TRBD1 (6 bases). Trimming took 3 bases from V and 5 from J, leaving 12 bases between them. The germline V gene has CDR1 KGHDR and CDR2 SFDVKD. The CDR3 is 15 residues long. CDR3 sequence (DNA): TGTGCCACCAGTGATGGCCCAGGGGTGACCGGGGAGCTGTTTTTT. Translation gives CATSDGPGVTGELFF.

The V gene is TRBV11-2, the J gene TRBJ2-7; 10 nucleotides agree with TRBD2. Per germline, CDR1 SGHAT and CDR2 FQNNGV. The CDR3 has 16 residues. V dropped 4 bases and J dropped 1; count of bases not matched to a gene: 7. The CDR3: CASSSWTSGISYEQYF. The CDR3 DNA sequence: TGTGCCAGCAGCTCGTGGACTAGCGGAATATCCTACGAGCAGTACTTC.

The V and J genes are TRBV7-3 and TRBJ2-3; D not resolved. V was clipped by 0 bases and J by 1 base, with 8 bases between them. The V gene's germline CDR1 is SGHTA and CDR2 FQGTGA. The CDR3 is made up of 15 amino acids. The CDR3 is CASSLTQARTDTQYF. CDR3 coding DNA: TGTGCCAGCAGCTTAACTCAGGCTCGCACAGATACGCAGTATTTT.